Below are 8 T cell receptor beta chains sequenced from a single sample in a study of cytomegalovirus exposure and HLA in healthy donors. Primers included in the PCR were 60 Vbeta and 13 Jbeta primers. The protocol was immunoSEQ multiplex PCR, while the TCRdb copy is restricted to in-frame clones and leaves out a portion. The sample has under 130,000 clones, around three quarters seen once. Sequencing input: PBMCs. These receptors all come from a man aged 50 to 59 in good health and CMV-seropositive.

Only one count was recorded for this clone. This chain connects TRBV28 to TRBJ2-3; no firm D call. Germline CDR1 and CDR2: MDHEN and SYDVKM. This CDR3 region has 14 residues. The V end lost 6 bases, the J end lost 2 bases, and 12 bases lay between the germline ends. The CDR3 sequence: CASRAVDTTDTQYF. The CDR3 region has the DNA TGTGCCAGCAGGGCAGTTGATACCACAGATACGCAGTATTTT.

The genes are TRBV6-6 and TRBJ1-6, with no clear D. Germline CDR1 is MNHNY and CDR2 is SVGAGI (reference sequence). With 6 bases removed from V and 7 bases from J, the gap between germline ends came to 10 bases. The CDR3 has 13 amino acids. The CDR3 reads CASRTGINSPLHF. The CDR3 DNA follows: TGTGCCAGCAGAACCGGGATAAATTCACCCCTCCACTTT.

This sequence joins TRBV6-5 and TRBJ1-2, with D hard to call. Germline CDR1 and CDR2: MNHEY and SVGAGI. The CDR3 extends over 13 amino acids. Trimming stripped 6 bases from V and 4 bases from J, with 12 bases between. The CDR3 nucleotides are TGTGCCAGCAGGGCACAGCAAACCTATGGCTACACCTTC. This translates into CASRAQQTYGYTF.

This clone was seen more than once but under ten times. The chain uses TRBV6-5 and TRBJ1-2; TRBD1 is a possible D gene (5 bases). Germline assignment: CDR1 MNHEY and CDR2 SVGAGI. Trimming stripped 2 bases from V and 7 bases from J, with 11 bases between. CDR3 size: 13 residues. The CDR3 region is CASSYRQGGGYTF. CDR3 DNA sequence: TGTGCCAGCAGTTACAGGCAGGGTGGTGGCTACACCTTC.

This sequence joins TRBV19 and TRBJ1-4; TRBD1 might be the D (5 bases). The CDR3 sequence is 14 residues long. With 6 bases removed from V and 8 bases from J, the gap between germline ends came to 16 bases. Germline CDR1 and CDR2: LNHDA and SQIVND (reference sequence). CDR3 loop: CASRTGQWGEKLFF. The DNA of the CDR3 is TGTGCCAGTAGAACGGGTCAATGGGGCGAAAAACTGTTTTTT.

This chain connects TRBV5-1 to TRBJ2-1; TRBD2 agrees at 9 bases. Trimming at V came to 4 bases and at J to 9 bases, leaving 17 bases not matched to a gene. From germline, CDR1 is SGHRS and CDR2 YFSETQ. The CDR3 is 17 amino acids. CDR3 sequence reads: CASSPRLAEAVMGEQFF. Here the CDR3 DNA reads TGCGCCAGCAGCCCCAGACTAGCGGAAGCCGTAATGGGTGAGCAGTTCTTC.

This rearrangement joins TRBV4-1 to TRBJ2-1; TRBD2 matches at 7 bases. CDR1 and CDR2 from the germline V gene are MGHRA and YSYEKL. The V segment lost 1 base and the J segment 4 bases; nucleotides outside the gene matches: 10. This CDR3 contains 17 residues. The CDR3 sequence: CASSQGILASPYNEQFF. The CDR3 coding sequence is TGCGCCAGCAGCCAAGGCATACTAGCGAGCCCATACAATGAGCAGTTCTTC.

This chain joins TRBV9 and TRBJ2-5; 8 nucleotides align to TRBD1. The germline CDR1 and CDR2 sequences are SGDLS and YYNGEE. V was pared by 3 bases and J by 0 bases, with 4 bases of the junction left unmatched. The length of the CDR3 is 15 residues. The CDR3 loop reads CASSAGTGDQETQYF. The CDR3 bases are TGTGCCAGCAGCGCCGGGACAGGCGACCAAGAGACCCAGTACTTC.